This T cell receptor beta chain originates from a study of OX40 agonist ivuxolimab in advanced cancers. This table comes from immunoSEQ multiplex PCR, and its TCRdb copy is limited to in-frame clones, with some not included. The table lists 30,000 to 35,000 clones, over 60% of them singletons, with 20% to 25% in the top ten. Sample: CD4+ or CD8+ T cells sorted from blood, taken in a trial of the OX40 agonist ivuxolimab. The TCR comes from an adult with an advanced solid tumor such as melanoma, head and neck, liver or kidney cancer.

The CDR3 is CASSYRGTGYNEQFF. For the CDR3, the DNA is TGTGCCAGCAGTTACCGCGGGACAGGATACAATGAGCAGTTCTTC. The chain is built from TRBV6-5 and TRBJ2-1; 8 bases match TRBD1. Germline loops: CDR1 MNHEY, CDR2 SVGAGI. The CDR3 has 15 amino acids. Trimming removed 2 bases from V and 4 bases from J; junction bases left unmatched: 4.